This TCR beta chain was obtained from a study of OX40 agonist ivuxolimab in advanced cancers. Data came from immunoSEQ multiplex PCR; TCRdb stores just in-frame clones and leaves some out. The data contain fewer than 75,000 clones, about 87% of them seen just once; the ten biggest clones take up roughly 0.67%. CDR3 length equals 15 residues. Losses at the gene ends were 2 bases for V and 7 bases for J; bases not matched to a gene: 4. Germline loops: CDR1 SGHAT, CDR2 FQDESV (reference sequence). The J gene is TRBJ2-1, the V gene TRBV11-1, with TRBD2 matching 11 bases. The starting material was CD4+ or CD8+ T cells sorted from blood, obtained in a trial of the OX40 agonist ivuxolimab. The receptor was derived from an adult with an advanced solid tumor such as melanoma, head and neck, liver or kidney cancer. The CDR3 sequence is CASSLSSSGGNEQFF. The CDR3 DNA reads as TGTGCCAGCAGCTTAAGCTCTAGCGGGGGGAATGAGCAGTTCTTC.